Below are 2 T cell receptor beta chains sequenced from a single sample in a study of T cells expressing NK-cell markers (dated by TCRdb to the early 2020s). The library came from 5' RACE. TCRdb records Illumina HiSeq 2000 as the sequencer. One entry per CDR3 protein sequence results from the TCRdb reprocessing of the reads, with DNA left out. This sample's table lists roughly 390,000 distinct CDR3 sequences. Roughly 5.5% of the sample goes to the ten largest clones. Sequencing used blood T cells: a sorted CD56 or NKG2C T cell subset, CD4+ or CD8+ T cells, or bulk PBMC T cells (not recorded which). These receptors all stem from a man between 18 and 69 years old in good health.

The rearrangement uses TRBV6-5 and TRBJ1-1; TCRdb outputs TRBD1, but without DNA this stays unchecked. The germline V gene has CDR1 MNHEY and CDR2 SVGAGI. CDR3 size: 16 residues. CDR3 region: CASSSSVGQKNTEAFF.

The CDR3 sequence is CSVPRQGDNEQFF. The chain couples TRBV29-1 to TRBJ2-1; TCRdb lists TRBD1, though no DNA is available to test this call. The germline V gene has CDR1 SQVTM and CDR2 ANQGSEA. The CDR3 loop spans 13 amino acids.